This T cell receptor beta chain emerged from a study of identical twins. This clonotype was picked up a small number of times. The antigen remains unidentified. CDR1 is KGHDR and CDR2 is SFDVKD in the germline V gene. V was shortened by 4 bases and J by 5 bases, with 17 bases between the two germline ends. The CDR3 spans 16 residues. Via MiXCR, TCRdb re-called the 5' RACE reads, giving one row per CDR3 protein. The repertoire holds about 340,000 distinct CDR3 sequences, with roughly 12% as singletons. The study, taken as a whole, reports: The study reached conclusions through statistical analysis that was cross-sectional, not following the same donors.

A further study also used this sample, focusing on yellow fever vaccine responses in identical twins.

Material: CD8+ T cells sorted from blood. The receptor's source is a young woman in good health. This sequence joins TRBV24-1 and TRBJ2-1, with D possibly TRBD1 on 6 matching bases. CDR3 in DNA: TGTGCCACCAGTGACCCTCGGGACATCCTTAACAATGAGCAGTTCTTC. It translates to CATSDPRDILNNEQFF.